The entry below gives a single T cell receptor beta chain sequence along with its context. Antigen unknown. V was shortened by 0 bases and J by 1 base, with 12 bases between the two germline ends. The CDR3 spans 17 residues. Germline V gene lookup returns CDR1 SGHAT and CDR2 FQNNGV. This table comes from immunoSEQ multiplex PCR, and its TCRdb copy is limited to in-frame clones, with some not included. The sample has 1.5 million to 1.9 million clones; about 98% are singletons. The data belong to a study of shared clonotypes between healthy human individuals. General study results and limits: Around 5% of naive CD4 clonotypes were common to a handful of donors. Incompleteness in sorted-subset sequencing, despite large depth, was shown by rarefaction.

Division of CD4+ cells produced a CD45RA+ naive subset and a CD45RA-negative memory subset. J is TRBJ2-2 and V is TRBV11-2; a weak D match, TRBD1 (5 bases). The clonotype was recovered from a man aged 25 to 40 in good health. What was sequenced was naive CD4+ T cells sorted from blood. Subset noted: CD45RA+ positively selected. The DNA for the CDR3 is TGTGCCAGCAGCTTAGATTTCGGGCAGGGGAACACCGGGGAGCTGTTTTTT. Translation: CASSLDFGQGNTGELFF.